One sample yielded the 27 T cell receptor beta chains listed below, sequenced in a study of vaccination effects on CD4 cells after COVID-19. Antigen-specific CD4+ T cells were expanded (with viral peptide pools) by the ViraFEST assay ahead of sequencing. Having been cultured for roughly 9 days, the cells underwent CD4+ T cell isolation. Two doses of either BNT162b2 or mRNA-1273 were given to each participant. The protocol was immunoSEQ multiplex PCR, while the TCRdb copy is restricted to in-frame clones and leaves out a portion. The table records around 81,000 clones, around four fifths of them present only once. The antigens these receptors bind are not known. This sample comprised CD4+ T cells from PBMCs cultured with HCoV-OC43 spike peptides, obtained after COVID-19 vaccination. Subset here: HCoV-OC43 spike overlapping peptide pool stimulation. These receptor sequences come from a human donor who received a COVID-19 vaccine.

The chain employs TRBV5-4 and TRBJ2-2; a weak D match, TRBD1 (7 bases). CDR3 length: 17 residues. Trimming took off 8 bases at V and 1 base at J, with 21 bases between the two ends. From germline, CDR1 is SGHNT and CDR2 YYREEE (reference sequence). CDR3 nucleotide sequence: TGTGCCAGTAGAGGAGGGGGCCCAGTAGAGAACACCGGGGAGCTGTTTTTT. It translates to CASRGGGPVENTGELFF.

This clone rates as medium-sized. The rearrangement uses TRBV3-1 (or the pseudogene TRBV3-2) and TRBJ1-1; D ambiguous. There are 14 residues in the CDR3. Germline CDR1 LGHDT, CDR2 YNNKEL (reference sequence). V lost 0 bases, J lost 1 base, and 6 bases lay in between. CDR3 sequence (DNA): TGTGCCAGCAGCCAAGACAGGAGGAACACTGAAGCTTTCTTT. It specifies CASSQDRRNTEAFF.

CDR3 region: CASSLAGYTPLHF. In DNA form, the CDR3 reads TGTGCCAGCAGCTTAGCAGGGTACACACCCCTCCACTTT. This chain links TRBV7-2 with TRBJ1-6; D unclear. The CDR3 extends over 13 amino acids. Germline CDR1 and CDR2: SGHTA and FQGNSA. V lost 0 bases to trimming and J lost 11 bases, with 8 bases between them.

The chain recombines TRBV10-3 with TRBJ1-5; D call uncertain. Trimming removed 2 bases from V and 9 bases from J, with 8 bases in between. The CDR3 has 12 residues. Germline CDR1 and CDR2: ENHRY and SYGVKD. This CDR3 is CAISEPGGPQHF. The CDR3 DNA reads as TGTGCCATCAGTGAGCCGGGTGGGCCCCAGCATTTT.

This clone appeared a single time. V and J are TRBV7-3 and TRBJ1-1, with unresolved D. With 2 bases removed from V and 0 bases from J, the gap between germline ends came to 10 bases. Per germline, CDR1 SGHTA and CDR2 FQGTGA. The CDR3 has 15 amino acids. The CDR3 sequence: CASSLGSSLNTEAFF. The CDR3, as DNA: TGTGCCAGCAGCTTAGGGAGCAGCTTGAACACTGAAGCTTTCTTT.

This chain uses TRBV5-1 with TRBJ2-1; a possible D gene is TRBD1 (6 bases). The germline gives CDR1 SGHRS, CDR2 YFSETQ. Deletions cut 4 bases from V and 6 bases from J, with 20 bases between. CDR3 length equals 16 residues. This CDR3 reads CASSRVWLQGINEQFF. The CDR3 DNA follows: TGCGCCAGCAGCCGGGTCTGGTTACAGGGAATCAATGAGCAGTTCTTC. The complete variable domain, with remaining parts taken from reference TRBV5-1 and TRBJ2-1, reads KAGVTQTPRYLIKTRGQQVTLSCSPISGHRSVSWYQQTPGQGLQFLFEYFSETQRNKGNFPGRFSGRQFSNSRSEMNVSTLELGDSALYLCASSRVWLQGINEQFFGPGTRLTVL.

The genes are TRBV2 and TRBJ1-5, with a weak D call TRBD1 (6 bases). This CDR3 contains 16 residues. Per germline, CDR1 SNHLY and CDR2 FYNNEI. The V and J ends lost 6 bases and 0 bases respectively, with 15 bases between them. CDR3 nucleotides: TGTGCCAGCAGAGAGGCTAGGACAGTTAGCAATCAGCCCCAGCATTTT. Protein: CASREARTVSNQPQHF.

The V gene is TRBV12-3 or TRBV12-4, the J gene TRBJ2-5; no firm D call. Trimming removed 6 bases at V and 7 bases at J, with 15 bases between. There are 13 residues in the CDR3. CDR3 region: CASRPLSHGTQYF. The CDR3 region has the DNA TGTGCCAGCAGGCCCCTCTCGCACGGGACCCAGTACTTC.

This clone was detected once. The V and J genes are TRBV5-6 and TRBJ2-1, with TRBD1 matching 7 bases. CDR3 length: 16 residues. After removal of 1 base from V and 3 bases from J, the junction contained 7 bases not matched to a gene. Per the germline V gene, CDR1 is SGHDT and CDR2 is YYEEEE. CDR3: CASSLPGTASYNEQFF. Written as DNA, the CDR3 is TGTGCCAGCAGCTTGCCCGGGACAGCCAGCTACAATGAGCAGTTCTTC.

This chain joins TRBV20-1 and TRBJ2-6; no clear D gene. Trimming took off 3 bases at V and 2 bases at J, with 8 bases between the two ends. This CDR3 has 14 residues. CDR1 is DFQATT, CDR2 SNEGSKA, per germline (reference sequence). The CDR3 nucleotides are TGCAGTGCTAGTAGGGTGGCTGGGGCCAACGTCCTGACTTTC. Encoded protein: CSASRVAGANVLTF.

Only one count was recorded for this clone. DNA for the CDR3: TGTGCCAGCAGCCAAGATCAATGGGCGATATCCTTGAACACTGAAGCTTTCTTT. It encodes CASSQDQWAISLNTEAFF. The J gene is TRBJ1-1, the V gene TRBV14; unclear D gene. The germline V gene has CDR1 SGHDN and CDR2 FVKESK. The CDR3 has 18 amino acids. The V gene lost 0 bases and the J gene lost 0 bases, with 17 bases spanning the gap.

Here the CDR3 DNA reads TGCGCCAGCAGCACACAGGGTAGTGGGAATTCACCCCTCCACTTT. Translating it yields CASSTQGSGNSPLHF. The V gene is TRBV5-1, the J gene TRBJ1-6; D perhaps matches TRBD1 (6 bases). The CDR3 sequence is 15 residues long. V was clipped by 4 bases and J by 7 bases, with 15 bases between them. CDR1 and CDR2 from the germline V gene are SGHRS and YFSETQ.

V is TRBV11-2 and J is TRBJ2-7; 11 bases align to TRBD2. The CDR3 covers 16 residues. The germline CDR1 and CDR2 sequences are SGHAT and FQNNGV. With 4 bases clipped from V and 2 bases from J, the junction kept 7 bases outside the gene matches. The DNA of the CDR3 is TGTGCCAGCAGCTACGGTCCGACTAGCGGGGCCTACGAGCAGTACGTC. Its translation: CASSYGPTSGAYEQYV.

The gene calls are TRBV4-1 and TRBJ1-1; the match to TRBD1 covers 8 bases. V lost 2 bases and J lost 2; bases outside the gene matches: 4. The CDR3 runs 15 residues. The V gene's germline CDR1 is MGHRA and CDR2 YSYEKL. This chain's CDR3 is CASSQTDRDNTEAFF. CDR3 DNA sequence: TGCGCCAGCAGCCAAACGGACAGGGATAACACTGAAGCTTTCTTT.

The chain couples TRBV18 to TRBJ1-3, with 7 bases that match TRBD1. There are 15 residues in the CDR3. The V and J ends lost 3 bases and 2 bases, in that order; junction bases with no gene match: 4. CDR1 is KGHSH, CDR2 LQKENI, per germline. The CDR3 here is CASSPSGGPGNTIYF. The DNA for the CDR3 is TGTGCCAGCTCACCCTCAGGGGGTCCTGGAAACACCATATATTTT.

The chain has TRBV2 and TRBJ2-5, with D unresolved. The CDR3 contains 11 residues. V shed 5 bases and J shed 0 bases, with 1 base lying between them. Germline V gives CDR1 SNHLY, CDR2 FYNNEI. CDR3 residues: CASSYQETQYF. CDR3 in DNA: TGTGCCAGCAGTTACCAAGAGACCCAGTACTTC.

This chain connects TRBV6-5 to TRBJ1-2; 9 bases are a match to TRBD1. Unmatched junction bases numbered 8, after V lost 8 bases and J lost 4 bases. CDR1 is MNHEY and CDR2 is SVGAGI in the germline V gene. The CDR3 covers 14 residues. The CDR3 region has the DNA TGTGCCAGCTACACAGGGGGCAGAGGCTATGGCTACACCTTC. The encoded protein is CASYTGGRGYGYTF.

V and J are TRBV19 and TRBJ1-1, with D hard to call. The germline CDR1 and CDR2 sequences are LNHDA and SQIVND (reference sequence). V dropped 7 bases and J dropped 2 bases, with 14 bases sitting between them. CDR3 length: 14 residues. The DNA for the CDR3 is TGTGCCAGTACCAATCGGGGATTCAACACTGAAGCTTTCTTT. Its protein is CASTNRGFNTEAFF.

This rearrangement joins TRBV4-1 to TRBJ1-1; perhaps TRBD1 as D (5 bases). Between the trimmed V and J ends, which lost 0 bases and 3 bases, there was a span of 17 bases. CDR1 is MGHRA, CDR2 YSYEKL, per germline. CDR3 length: 17 residues. CDR3 nucleotides: TGCGCCAGCAGCCAAGAGGAGGGACGTCGGTTGGACACTGAAGCTTTCTTT. Its translation is CASSQEEGRRLDTEAFF.

The chain recombines TRBV6-6 with TRBJ1-3; no reliable D call. CDR1 is MNHNY, CDR2 SVGAGI, per germline (reference sequence). This CDR3 is built from 13 residues. V lost 7 bases to trimming and J lost 7 bases, with 14 bases between them. CDR3 sequence: CASTERDWNTIYF. The DNA of the CDR3 is TGTGCCAGCACAGAGAGGGATTGGAACACCATATATTTT.

This clone was seen a few times. J is TRBJ1-1 and V is TRBV5-5, with D uncertain. In germline, CDR1 is SGHKS, CDR2 YYEKEE (reference sequence). The CDR3 loop spans 16 amino acids. Trimming removed 1 base at V and 6 bases at J, with 19 bases between. The CDR3 loop is CASSLQISLGLSEAFF. CDR3 bases: TGTGCCAGCAGCTTGCAGATCTCTTTGGGTTTATCTGAAGCTTTCTTT.

V and J are TRBV5-8 and TRBJ2-2, with D perhaps TRBD2 (6 bases). The germline gives CDR1 SGHTS, CDR2 YDEGEE. CDR3 length: 15 residues. The ends were cut back, 2 bases at V and 3 bases at J, with 11 bases in the middle. CDR3 sequence reads: CASSFYGGYTGELFF. The CDR3 region has the DNA TGTGCCAGCAGCTTTTACGGGGGATACACCGGGGAGCTGTTTTTT. Combining the CDR3 with reference TRBV5-8 and TRBJ2-2 gives the whole variable domain EAGVTQSPTHLIKTRGQQATLRCSPISGHTSVYWYQQALGLGLQFLLWYDEGEERNRGNFPPRFSGRQFPNYSSELNVNALELEDSALYLCASSFYGGYTGELFFGEGSRLTVL.

This clone occurred a few times. The chain employs TRBV5-1 and TRBJ1-1; D not certain. Between the trimmed V and J ends, which lost 5 bases and 4 bases, there was a span of 12 bases. This CDR3 contains 13 residues. CDR1 SGHRS and CDR2 YFSETQ come from the germline V gene. The CDR3 bases are TGCGCCAGCAGGATTGGCTCGGGCACTGAAGCTTTCTTT. It codes for CASRIGSGTEAFF.

The V gene is TRBV2, the J gene TRBJ2-7, with D possibly matching TRBD2 (6 bases). This CDR3 region has 15 residues. Germline V gene data show CDR1 as SNHLY and CDR2 as FYNNEI. V was cut by 3 bases and J by 0 bases, with 12 bases left in between. As DNA, the CDR3 is TGTGCCAGCAGTGATCCAAGGGGAGGCTCCTACGAGCAGTACGTC. Residues: CASSDPRGGSYEQYV.

The chain has TRBV6-5 and TRBJ2-5, with a tentative D call TRBD1 (6 bases). Germline values: CDR1 MNHEY, CDR2 SVGAGI. Trimming removed 5 bases from V and 4 bases from J, with 11 bases in between. The CDR3 is made up of 13 amino acids. The CDR3 DNA reads as TGTGCCAGCAGTCGCAGGGGTGGAGAGACCCAGTACTTC. Its protein is CASSRRGGETQYF.

V gene TRBV21-1 combines with J gene TRBJ2-6; the DNA was not compared with TRBD1, the D call given in the table. TRBV21-1 constitutes a pseudogene. The length of the CDR3 is 23 residues. DNA for the CDR3: TGTGCCAGCAGCAAATATACGAAAAAGAGAGACAGGGAACATAACTCTGGGGCCAACGTCCTGACTTTC. This codes for CASSKYTKKRDREHNSGANVLTF.

This clone was picked up a small number of times. The CDR3 DNA is TGTGCCAGTAGTACTCGCTTAGGTGGGGGCATGAACACTGAAGCTTTCTTT. Translating it yields CASSTRLGGGMNTEAFF. J is TRBJ1-1 and V is TRBV19, with TRBD1 as a possible D gene (6 bases). Trimming pared 4 bases from V and 0 bases from J, leaving 18 bases between. The CDR3 runs to 17 residues. The germline V gene encodes CDR1 LNHDA and CDR2 SQIVND (reference sequence).